This T cell receptor (beta chain) was captured by sequencing in a study of T cell responses to AZD1222 COVID-19 vaccine. The table came from immunoSEQ multiplex PCR; TCRdb's copy has only in-frame clones and leaves some out. The top ten hold 4% to 5% of the sample, which has about 100,000 clones, approximately 89% seen once. Study findings and constraints: Reportedly, close to half of spike-specific TCRs are directed against unmutated variant regions. Breadth and depth of Spike-specific TCRs rose after two AZD1222 doses. Only a handful of AZD1222 recipients, more than five in all, had baseline seropositivity. The donors showed a predominance of white British ancestry and of females, with possible underestimation of clonal diversity.

Between the trimmed V and J ends, which lost 0 bases and 3 bases, there was a span of 12 bases. CDR1 and CDR2 from the germline V gene are SGHTA and FQGNSA. The CDR3 loop spans 15 amino acids. Notes on this clone: Its antigen is as yet unknown.

Specimen: peripheral blood, collected on day 0 of MenACWY control vaccination. This chain uses TRBV7-2 with TRBJ2-7, with D possibly TRBD2 on 5 matching bases. This sequence was found in an adult in good health. The CDR3, as DNA: TGTGCCAGCAGCTTAGCGGTAGGACTGAGCTACGAGCAGTACTTC. It encodes CASSLAVGLSYEQYF.